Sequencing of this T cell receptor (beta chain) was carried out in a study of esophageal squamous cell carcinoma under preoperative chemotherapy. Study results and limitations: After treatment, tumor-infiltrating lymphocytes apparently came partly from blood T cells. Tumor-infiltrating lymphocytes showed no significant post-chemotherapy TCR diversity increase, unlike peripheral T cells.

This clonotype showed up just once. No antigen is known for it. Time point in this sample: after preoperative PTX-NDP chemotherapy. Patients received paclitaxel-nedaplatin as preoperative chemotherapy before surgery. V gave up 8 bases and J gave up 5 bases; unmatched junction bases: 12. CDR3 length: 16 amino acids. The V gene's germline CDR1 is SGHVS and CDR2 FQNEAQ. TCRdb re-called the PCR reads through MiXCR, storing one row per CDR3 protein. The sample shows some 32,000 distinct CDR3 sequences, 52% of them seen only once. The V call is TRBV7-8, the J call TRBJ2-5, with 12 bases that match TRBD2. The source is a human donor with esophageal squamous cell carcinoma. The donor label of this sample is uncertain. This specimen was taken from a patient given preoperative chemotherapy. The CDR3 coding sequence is TGTGCCAGCGGGGAGCTAGCGGGGGGGGCCGGTGAGACCCAGTACTTC. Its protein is CASGELAGGAGETQYF.